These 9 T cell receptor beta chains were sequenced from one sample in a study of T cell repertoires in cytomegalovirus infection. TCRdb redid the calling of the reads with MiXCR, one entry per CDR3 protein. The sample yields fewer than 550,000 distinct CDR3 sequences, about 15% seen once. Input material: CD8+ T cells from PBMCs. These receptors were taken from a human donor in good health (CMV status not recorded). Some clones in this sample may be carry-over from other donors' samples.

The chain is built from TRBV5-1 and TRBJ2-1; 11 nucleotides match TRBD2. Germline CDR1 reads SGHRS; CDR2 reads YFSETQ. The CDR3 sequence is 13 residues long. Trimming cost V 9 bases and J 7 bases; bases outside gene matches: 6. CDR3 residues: CATAGTSGNEQFF. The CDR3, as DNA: TGCGCCACCGCCGGGACTAGCGGAAATGAGCAGTTCTTC. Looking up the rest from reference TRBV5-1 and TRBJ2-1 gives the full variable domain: KAGVTQTPRYLIKTRGQQVTLSCSPISGHRSVSWYQQTPGQGLQFLFEYFSETQRNKGNFPGRFSGRQFSNSRSEMNVSTLELGDSALYLCATAGTSGNEQFFGPGTRLTVL.

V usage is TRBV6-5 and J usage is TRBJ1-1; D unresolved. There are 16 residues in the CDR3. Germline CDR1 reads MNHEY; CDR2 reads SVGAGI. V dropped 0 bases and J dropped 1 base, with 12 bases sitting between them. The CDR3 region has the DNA TGTGCCAGCAGTTACTCGAACCCCCGGGCGAACACTGAAGCTTTCTTT. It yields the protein CASSYSNPRANTEAFF.

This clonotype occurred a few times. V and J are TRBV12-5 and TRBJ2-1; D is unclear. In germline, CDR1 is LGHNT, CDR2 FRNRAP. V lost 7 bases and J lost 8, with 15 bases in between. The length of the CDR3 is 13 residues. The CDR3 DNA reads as TGTGCTAGTGCCTCCATCCCGACCGATGAGCAGTTCTTC. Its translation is CASASIPTDEQFF.

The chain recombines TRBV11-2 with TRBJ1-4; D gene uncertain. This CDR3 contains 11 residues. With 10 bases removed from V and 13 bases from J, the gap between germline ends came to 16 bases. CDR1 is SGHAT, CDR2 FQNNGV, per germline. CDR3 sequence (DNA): TGTGCCACTAGAACAGCCCGGGGACTGTTTTTT. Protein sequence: CATRTARGLFF.

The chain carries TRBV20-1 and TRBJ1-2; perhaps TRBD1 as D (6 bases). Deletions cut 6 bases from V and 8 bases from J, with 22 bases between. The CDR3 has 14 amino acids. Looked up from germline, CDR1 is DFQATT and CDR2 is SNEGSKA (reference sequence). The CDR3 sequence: CSAHNRDSRGGYTF. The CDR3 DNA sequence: TGCAGTGCCCACAACAGGGACTCACGGGGAGGCTACACCTTC.

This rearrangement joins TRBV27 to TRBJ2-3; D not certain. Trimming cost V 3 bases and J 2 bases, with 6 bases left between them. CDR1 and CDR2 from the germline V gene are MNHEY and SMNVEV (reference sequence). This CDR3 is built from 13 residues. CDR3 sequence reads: CASSFVVTDTQYF. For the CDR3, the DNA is TGTGCCAGCAGTTTTGTGGTCACAGATACGCAGTATTTT.

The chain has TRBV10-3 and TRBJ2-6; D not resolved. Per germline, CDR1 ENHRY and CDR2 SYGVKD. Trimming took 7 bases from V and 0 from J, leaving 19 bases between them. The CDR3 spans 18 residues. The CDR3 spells CAINPVGQVPSGANVLTF. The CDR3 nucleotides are TGTGCCATCAACCCTGTGGGTCAGGTTCCCTCTGGGGCCAACGTCCTGACTTTC.

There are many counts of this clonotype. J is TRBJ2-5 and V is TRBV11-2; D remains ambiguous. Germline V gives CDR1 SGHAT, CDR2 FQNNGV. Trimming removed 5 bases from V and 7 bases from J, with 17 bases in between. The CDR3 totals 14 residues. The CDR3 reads CASSDLNSLWTQYF. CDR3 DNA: TGTGCCAGCAGCGACCTGAATTCTTTGTGGACCCAGTACTTC.

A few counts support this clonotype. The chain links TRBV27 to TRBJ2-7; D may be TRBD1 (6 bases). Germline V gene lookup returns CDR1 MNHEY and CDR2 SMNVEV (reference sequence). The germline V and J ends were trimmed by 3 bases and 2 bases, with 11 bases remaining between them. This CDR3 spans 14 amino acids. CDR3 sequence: CASSFYQGTYEQYF. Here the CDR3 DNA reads TGTGCCAGCAGTTTCTACCAGGGGACCTACGAGCAGTACTTC.